These 11 T cell receptor beta chains originate from one sample sequenced in a study of beta chain features in type 1 diabetes. The study, taken as a whole, reports: All four CD4+ subsets of Type 1 diabetes patients contained TCRB CDR3s that were moderately but significantly shorter.

All of the isolated RNA was reverse transcribed, so expressed TCRB transcripts were sequenced. Assay: immunoSEQ multiplex PCR; the TCRdb copy retains only in-frame clones and omits some. Found here are about 360,000 clones, roughly 12% of them singletons; the top ten hold 0.01%. These receptors' antigens are unknown. The sequenced material came from naive CD4+ T cells from blood. The receptors were sampled from a woman between 18 and 29 years old with type 1 diabetes.

With regard to this clone: The CDR3 carries no conserved terminal phenylalanine or tryptophan, so it likely arises from a read error. The DNA is omitted, as the CDR3 cannot be located on it reliably, and the CDR3 follows TCRdb's listing. This chain uses TRBV9 with TRBJ2-7; TRBD1 is taken as the D call from the table, unchecked against the DNA. The CDR3 spans 12 amino acids, including both terminal residues. Germline lookup yields CDR1 SGDLS and CDR2 YYNGEE. The CDR3 sequence is CASSARDRQGWA.

This chain uses TRBV4-3 with TRBJ2-3; D is ambiguous. Germline CDR1 LGHNA, CDR2 YSLEER. V was pared by 0 bases and J by 4 bases, with 5 bases between. This CDR3 comprises 13 residues. The CDR3 nucleotides are TGCGCCAGCAGCCAAGAGAGAGCAGATACGCAGTATTTT. Translated: CASSQERADTQYF.

The J gene is TRBJ2-1, the V gene TRBV19; 12 nucleotides line up with TRBD2. The trim removed 11 bases at V and 12 bases at J, leaving 11 bases unmatched. The CDR3 runs 13 residues. Germline values: CDR1 LNHDA, CDR2 SQIVND (reference sequence). As DNA, the CDR3 is TGTGCCTCAGCTAGCGGGAGGGTCGGGGTGCAGTTCTTC. Translation gives CASASGRVGVQFF.

This clone was detected only a few times. This chain joins TRBV7-9 and TRBJ1-4, with 7 bases fitting TRBD1. Germline V gene sequence: CDR1 SEHNR, CDR2 FQNEAQ (reference sequence). The CDR3 runs 15 residues. J was trimmed by 0 bases and V by 2 bases; bases with no gene match: 0. The CDR3 DNA reads TGTGCCAGCAGCTTAAGGGGGCCAACTAATGAAAAACTGTTTTTT. This gives the protein CASSLRGPTNEKLFF.

The chain links TRBV2 to TRBJ2-3; 9 bases match TRBD1. V dropped 4 bases and J dropped 4; count of bases not matched to a gene: 3. Germline V gives CDR1 SNHLY, CDR2 FYNNEI. This CDR3 region has 14 residues. CDR3 protein: CASSVGQGADTQYF. For the CDR3, the DNA is TGTGCCAGCAGTGTGGGACAGGGAGCAGATACGCAGTATTTT.

This rearrangement joins TRBV4-2 to TRBJ2-5; D possibly corresponds to TRBD2 (6 bases). Germline V lookup: CDR1 LGHNA, CDR2 YNFKEQ. V lost 3 bases to trimming and J lost 4 bases, with 18 bases between them. There are 16 residues in the CDR3. The CDR3 protein is CASSHPKAGLVETQYF. The CDR3, as DNA: TGTGCCAGCAGCCACCCGAAGGCGGGATTGGTAGAGACCCAGTACTTC.

This clone was counted a few times. This sequence joins TRBV6-6 and TRBJ2-1; D unclear. V lost 7 bases and J 8 bases, leaving 9 bases between the germline ends. The CDR3 has 11 residues. CDR1 is MNHNY and CDR2 is SVGAGI in the germline V gene (reference sequence). The CDR3 sequence is CASTYVHEQFF. The CDR3 nucleotides read TGTGCCAGCACCTATGTTCATGAGCAGTTCTTC.

This clone has just a few counts. This chain links TRBV7-2 with TRBJ2-5, with TRBD1 matching 8 bases. The CDR3 is 14 residues long. Trimming at V came to 5 bases and at J to 5 bases, leaving 7 bases not matched to a gene. CDR1 SGHTA and CDR2 FQGNSA come from the germline V gene. In nucleotides, the CDR3 is TGTGCCAGCAGCCGACAGACAGGGGTCGAGACCCAGTACTTC. It codes for CASSRQTGVETQYF.

This clone was detected only a few times. Other DNA sequences within the sample encode an identical CDR3. The chain carries TRBV28 and TRBJ2-7; D call uncertain. Germline V gene sequence: CDR1 MDHEN, CDR2 SYDVKM. The CDR3 spans 11 residues. Trimming cost V 6 bases and J 3 bases, with 6 bases left between them. CDR3 loop: CASRGLYEQYF. CDR3 sequence (DNA): TGTGCCAGCAGGGGCCTCTACGAGCAGTACTTC.

There are a few counts of this clone. CDR3 sequence reads: CASSLASLTDTQYF. The CDR3 DNA reads as TGTGCCAGCAGCTTAGCATCCCTCACAGATACGCAGTATTTT. The V and J genes are TRBV7-9 and TRBJ2-3; the D is unclear. With 0 bases removed from V and 2 bases from J, the gap between germline ends came to 6 bases. The CDR3 consists of 14 residues. Germline CDR1 SEHNR, CDR2 FQNEAQ (reference sequence).

V gene TRBV11-1 combines with J gene TRBJ2-1; TRBD2 is a possible D gene (6 bases). This CDR3 has 14 amino acids. The germline CDR1 and CDR2 sequences are SGHAT and FQDESV (reference sequence). V was shortened by 3 bases and J by 12 bases, with 18 bases between the two germline ends. The chain's CDR3 is CASSFSPSAEGQFF. Written as DNA, the CDR3 is TGTGCCAGCAGCTTTTCCCCTAGCGCAGAAGGGCAGTTCTTC.